This T cell receptor beta chain emerged from a study of cytomegalovirus exposure and HLA in healthy donors. Both 60 Vbeta primers and 13 Jbeta primers went into the PCR. Repertoires were generated with immunoSEQ multiplex PCR, while TCRdb's copy carries only in-frame clones and drops some. The sample contains 150,000 to 200,000 clones, roughly 88% of which appear only once. Trimming took off 5 bases at V and 8 bases at J, with 21 bases between the two ends. Germline CDR1 SEHNR, CDR2 FQNEAQ (reference sequence). The CDR3 has 15 residues. Turning to this clone: The antigen remains unidentified.

Findings and caveats of the study: Prediction of most subjects' HLA-A and HLA-B alleles by TCR beta sequences was reportedly accurate. Later analysis showed most CMV-associated TCR beta chains appearing HLA-restricted.

The source of this sequence is a woman under 30 in good health and CMV-seronegative. V and J are TRBV7-9 and TRBJ1-2; tentatively, D is TRBD1 (5 bases). The material sequenced was PBMCs. This chain's CDR3 is CASSPSGRALKGYTF. In DNA form, the CDR3 reads TGTGCCAGCAGCCCGTCGGGCAGGGCATTGAAGGGCTACACCTTC. Full variable domain (rest looked up from reference TRBV7-9 and TRBJ1-2): DTGVSQNPRHKITKRGQNVTFRCDPISEHNRLYWYRQTLGQGPEFLTYFQNEAQLEKSRLLSDRFSAERPKGSFSTLEIQRTEQGDSAMYLCASSPSGRALKGYTFGSGTRLTVV.